This entry features one TCR beta chain sequence. Its antigen is unidentified. This specimen comes from a study of response to subunit inactivated influenza vaccine. Study-wide findings and caveats: The authors proposed limited new T cell recruitment per seasonal influenza vaccination.

TCRdb reprocessed the RT-PCR reads via MiXCR and lists one record per CDR3 protein. The table includes about 540,000 distinct CDR3 sequences, around 15% detected once. The sequence derives from a man in his fifties or sixties who received an inactivated influenza vaccine. Here the sequenced sample was PBMCs from blood, taken 11 to 12 days after vaccination.

The CDR3, as DNA: TGTGCCAGCAGCCCGGGGCAGGCGCCCTATAATGAAAAACTGTTTTTT. Residues: CASSPGQAPYNEKLFF. This chain links TRBV12-3 or TRBV12-4 with TRBJ1-4; possible D gene TRBD1, 5 bases. This CDR3 comprises 16 residues. V was cut by 6 bases and J by 4 bases, with 18 bases left in between.